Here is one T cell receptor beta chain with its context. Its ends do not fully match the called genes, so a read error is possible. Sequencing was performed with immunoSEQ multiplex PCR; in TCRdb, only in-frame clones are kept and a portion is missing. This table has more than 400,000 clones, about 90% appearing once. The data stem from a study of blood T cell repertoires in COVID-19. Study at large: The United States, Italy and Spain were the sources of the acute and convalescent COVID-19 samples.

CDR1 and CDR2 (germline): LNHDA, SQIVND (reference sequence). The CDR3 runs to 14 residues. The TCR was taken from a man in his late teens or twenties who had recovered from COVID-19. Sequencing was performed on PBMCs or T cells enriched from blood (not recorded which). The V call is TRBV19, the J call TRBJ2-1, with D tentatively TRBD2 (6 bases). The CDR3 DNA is TGTGCCAGTAGTTGGGGGACTTCCTCCAATGAGCAGTTCTTC. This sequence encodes CASSWGTSSNEQFF.